These T cell receptor beta chains were read from a single sample in a study of glioma-infiltrating T cells. In TCRdb, the multiplex PCR reads were re-called with MiXCR into one record per CDR3 protein. Counted here are approximately 400,000 distinct CDR3 sequences, 35% to 45% occurring once; the ten biggest clones make up more than 10%. Sequenced sample: glioma tissue, nonneoplastic brain tissue, or PBMCs (not recorded which). The receptor source for this set is a human donor with low-grade glioma or glioblastoma, undergoing nonglioma brain surgery, or in good health (not recorded which). The CDR3 runs from the conserved cysteine through the conserved F or W. D genes are given only for firm matches. Size values are once, few and many counts, or a class for expanded clones, and some rows have none.

few	TRBV24-1	TRBD2	TRBJ2-2	TGTGCCACCAGTGAGAGCGGGAAAGGGAGGACCGGGGAGCTGTTTTTT	CATSESGKGRTGELFF
NA	TRBV20-1	NA	TRBJ2-5	TGCAGTGCCTCCGGGGCAGAAATCCAAGAGACCCAGTACTTC	CSASGAEIQETQYF
NA	TRBV28	TRBD2	TRBJ2-1	TGTGCCAGCAGCTCCCGGGGGGGTTGGAATGAGCAGTTCTTC	CASSSRGGWNEQFF
NA	TRBV2	NA	TRBJ1-4	TGTGCCAGCAGTGTGTCGGAGGGATGGGAAGAAATACGGAGTGAAAAACTGTTTTTT	CASSVSEGWEEIRSEKLFF
NA	TRBV3-1	TRBD2	TRBJ2-2	TGTGCCAGCAGCCACAGCGGGAGGGTCGGGGAGCTGTTTTTT	CASSHSGRVGELFF
many	TRBV28	TRBD2	TRBJ2-5	TGTGCCAGCAGTTACGGTTACGGGAGGGCTTTGGGGGAGACCCAGTACTTC	CASSYGYGRALGETQYF
few	TRBV28	NA	TRBJ2-3	TGTGCCAGCAGTTACCCATATTTTACCGAAGGGGGAAGCACAGATACGCAGTATTTT	CASSYPYFTEGGSTDTQYF
few	TRBV7-8	NA	TRBJ2-3	TGTGCCAGCAGCTTAGCGTCCCGGGTAATCACAGATACGCAGTATTTT	CASSLASRVITDTQYF
NA	TRBV7-2	TRBD1	TRBJ2-3	TGTGCCAGCACCTGGGACAGGGGAGATACGCAGTATTTT	CASTWDRGDTQYF
NA	TRBV10-2	TRBD1	TRBJ2-6	TGTGCCAGCAGAACAGGACAGGGAGCTGGGGCCAACGTCCTGACTTTC	CASRTGQGAGANVLTF
NA	TRBV5-1	TRBD2	TRBJ2-1	TGCGCCAGCAGTTATTCGATCGGTTCGATCCAGCGGGAGTTTAGAAATGAGCAGTTCTTC	CASSYSIGSIQREFRNEQFF
NA	TRBV7-2	TRBD1	TRBJ2-6	TGTGCCAGCAGCTCAATACGTCGTAAGGGGGCTTCAGGGGCCAACGTCCTGACTTTC	CASSSIRRKGASGANVLTF
few	TRBV25-1	NA	TRBJ2-1	TGTGCCAGCGCTACCTGGACGGGAGACTCCTACAATGAGCAGTTCTTC	CASATWTGDSYNEQFF
NA	TRBV5-4	NA	TRBJ2-5	TGTGCCAGCAGCTTGCCAGTGGTGGAGACCCAGTACTTC	CASSLPVVETQYF
many	TRBV20-1	NA	TRBJ1-5	TGCAGTGCTAGAGAGGGAATGGGCAATCAGCCCCAGCATTTT	CSAREGMGNQPQHF
NA	TRBV7-2	NA	TRBJ2-2	TGTGCCAGCAGCCGATACACCGGGGGGCTGTTTTTT	CASSRYTGGLFF